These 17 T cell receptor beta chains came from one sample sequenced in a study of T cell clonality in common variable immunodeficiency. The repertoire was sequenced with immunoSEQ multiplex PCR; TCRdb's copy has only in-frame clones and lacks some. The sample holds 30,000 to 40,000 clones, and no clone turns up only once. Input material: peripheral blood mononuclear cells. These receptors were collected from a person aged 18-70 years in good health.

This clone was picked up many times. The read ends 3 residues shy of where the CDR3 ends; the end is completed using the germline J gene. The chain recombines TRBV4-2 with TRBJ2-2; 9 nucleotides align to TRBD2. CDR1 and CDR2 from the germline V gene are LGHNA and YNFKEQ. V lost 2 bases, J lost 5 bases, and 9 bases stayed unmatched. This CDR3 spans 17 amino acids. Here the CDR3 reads CASSQPSGGSKTGELFF. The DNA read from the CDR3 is TGTGCCAGCAGCCAACCGAGCGGGGGGAGTAAAACCGGGGAG.

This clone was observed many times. Here the CDR3 reads CASSLQGLAKNIQYF. The CDR3 bases that were read are TGTGCCAGCAGCTTACAGGGACTAGCCAAAAACATT. The V gene is TRBV7-9, the J gene TRBJ2-4; TRBD2 is a possible D gene (6 bases). The read terminates 3 residues ahead of where the CDR3 ends, so the germline J gene completes it. CDR1 and CDR2 (germline): SEHNR, FQNEAQ (reference sequence). The CDR3 is 15 amino acids. The ends were cut back, 2 bases at V and 0 bases at J, with 8 bases in the middle. Looking up the rest from reference TRBV7-9 and TRBJ2-4 gives the full variable domain: DTGVSQNPRHKITKRGQNVTFRCDPISEHNRLYWYRQTLGQGPEFLTYFQNEAQLEKSRLLSDRFSAERPKGSFSTLEIQRTEQGDSAMYLCASSLQGLAKNIQYFGAGTRLSVL.

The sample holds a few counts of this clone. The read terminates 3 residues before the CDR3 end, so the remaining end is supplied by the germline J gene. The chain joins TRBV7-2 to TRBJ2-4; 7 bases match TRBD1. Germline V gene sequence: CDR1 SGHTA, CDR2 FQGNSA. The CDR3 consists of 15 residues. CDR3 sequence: CASSLAGTANYGQYF. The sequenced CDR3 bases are TGTGCCAGCAGCTTAGCCGGGACAGCTAACTATGGT.

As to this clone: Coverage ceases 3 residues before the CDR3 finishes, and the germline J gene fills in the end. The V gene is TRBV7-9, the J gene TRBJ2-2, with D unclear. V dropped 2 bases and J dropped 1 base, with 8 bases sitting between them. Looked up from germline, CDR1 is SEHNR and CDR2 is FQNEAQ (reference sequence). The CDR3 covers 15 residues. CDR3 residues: CASSLYPGNTGELFF. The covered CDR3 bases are TGTGCCAGCAGCTTATATCCAGGGAACACCGGGGAG.

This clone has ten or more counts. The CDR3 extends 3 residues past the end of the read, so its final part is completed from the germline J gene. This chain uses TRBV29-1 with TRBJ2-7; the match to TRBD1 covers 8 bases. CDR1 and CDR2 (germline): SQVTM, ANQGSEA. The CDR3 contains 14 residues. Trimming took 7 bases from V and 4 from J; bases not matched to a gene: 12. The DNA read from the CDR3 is TGCAGCGGGGGGGTAGGACAGGGAGTTTACGAG. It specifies CSGGVGQGVYE. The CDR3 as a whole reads CSGGVGQGVYEQYF.

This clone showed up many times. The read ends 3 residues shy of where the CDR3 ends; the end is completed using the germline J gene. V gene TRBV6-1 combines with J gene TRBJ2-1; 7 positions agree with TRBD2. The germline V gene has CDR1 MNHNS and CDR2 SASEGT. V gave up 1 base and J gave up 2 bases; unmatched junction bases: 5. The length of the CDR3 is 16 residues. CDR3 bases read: TGTGCCAGCAGTGAAGACAGGCTAGCGGCCTACAATGAG. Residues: CASSEDRLAAYNE. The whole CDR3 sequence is CASSEDRLAAYNEQFF.

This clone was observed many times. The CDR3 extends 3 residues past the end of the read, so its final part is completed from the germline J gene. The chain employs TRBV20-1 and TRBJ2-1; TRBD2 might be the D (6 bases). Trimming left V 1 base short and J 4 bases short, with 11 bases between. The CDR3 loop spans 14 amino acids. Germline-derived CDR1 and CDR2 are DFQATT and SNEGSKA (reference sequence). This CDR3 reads CSARGGGTYNEQFF. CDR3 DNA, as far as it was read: TGCAGTGCTAGAGGGGGCGGGACTTACAATGAG.

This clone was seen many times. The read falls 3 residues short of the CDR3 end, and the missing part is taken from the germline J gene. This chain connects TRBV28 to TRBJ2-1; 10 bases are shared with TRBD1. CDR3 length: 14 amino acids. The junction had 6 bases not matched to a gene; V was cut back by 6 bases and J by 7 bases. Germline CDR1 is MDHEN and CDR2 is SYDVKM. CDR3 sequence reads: CASRGTGVPNEQFF. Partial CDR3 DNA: TGTGCCAGCAGGGGGACAGGGGTCCCAAATGAG.

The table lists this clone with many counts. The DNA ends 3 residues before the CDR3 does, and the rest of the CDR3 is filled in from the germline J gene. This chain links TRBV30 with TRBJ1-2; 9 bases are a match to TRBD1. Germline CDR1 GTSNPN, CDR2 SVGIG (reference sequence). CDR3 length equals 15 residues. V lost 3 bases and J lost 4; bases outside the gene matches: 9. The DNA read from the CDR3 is TGTGCCTGGAGCGGCCTAGGGACAGGGATCTATGGC. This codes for CAWSGLGTGIYG. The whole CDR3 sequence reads CAWSGLGTGIYGYTF.

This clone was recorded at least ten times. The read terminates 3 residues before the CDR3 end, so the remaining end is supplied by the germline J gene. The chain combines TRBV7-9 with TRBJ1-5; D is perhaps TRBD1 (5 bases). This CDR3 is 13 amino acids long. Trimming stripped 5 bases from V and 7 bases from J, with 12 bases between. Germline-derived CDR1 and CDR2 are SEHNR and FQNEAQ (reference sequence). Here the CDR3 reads CASSPDQGQPQHF. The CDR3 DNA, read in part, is TGTGCCAGCAGCCCAGACCAGGGACAGCCC.

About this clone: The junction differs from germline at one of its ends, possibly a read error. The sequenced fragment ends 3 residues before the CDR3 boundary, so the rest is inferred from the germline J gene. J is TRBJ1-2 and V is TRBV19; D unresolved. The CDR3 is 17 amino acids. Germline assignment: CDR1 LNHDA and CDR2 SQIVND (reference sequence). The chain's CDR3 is CASSIVPRSGRFYDYTF. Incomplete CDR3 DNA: TGTGCCAGTAGTATAGTACCCCGGAGCGGGAGATTCTATGAC.

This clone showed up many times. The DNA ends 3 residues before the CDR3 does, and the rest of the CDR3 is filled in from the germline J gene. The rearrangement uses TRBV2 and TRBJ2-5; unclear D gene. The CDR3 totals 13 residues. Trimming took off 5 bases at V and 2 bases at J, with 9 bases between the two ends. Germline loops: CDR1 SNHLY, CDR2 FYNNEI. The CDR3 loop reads CASSTTTQETQYF. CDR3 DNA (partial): TGTGCCAGCAGTACAACCACACAAGAGACC.

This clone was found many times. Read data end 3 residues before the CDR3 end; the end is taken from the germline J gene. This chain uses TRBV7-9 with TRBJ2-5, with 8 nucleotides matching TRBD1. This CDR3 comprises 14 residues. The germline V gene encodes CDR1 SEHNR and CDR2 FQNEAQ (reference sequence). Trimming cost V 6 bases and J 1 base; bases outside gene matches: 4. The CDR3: CASSTTGGQETQYF. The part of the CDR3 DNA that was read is TGTGCCAGCAGTACAACAGGGGGCCAAGAGACC.

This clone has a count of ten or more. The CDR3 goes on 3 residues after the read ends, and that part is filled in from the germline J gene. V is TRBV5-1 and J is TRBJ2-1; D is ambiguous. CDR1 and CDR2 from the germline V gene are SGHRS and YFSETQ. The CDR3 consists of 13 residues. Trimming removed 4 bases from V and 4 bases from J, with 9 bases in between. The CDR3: CASSPGGYNEQFF. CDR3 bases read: TGCGCCAGCAGCCCCGGCGGTTACAATGAG.

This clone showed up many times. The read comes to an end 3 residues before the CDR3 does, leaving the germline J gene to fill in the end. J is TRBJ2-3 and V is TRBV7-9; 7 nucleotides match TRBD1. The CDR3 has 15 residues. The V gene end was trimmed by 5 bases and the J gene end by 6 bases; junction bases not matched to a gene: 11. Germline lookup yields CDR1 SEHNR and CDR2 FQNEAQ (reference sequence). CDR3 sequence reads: CASSTGQDLGDTQYF. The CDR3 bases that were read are TGTGCCAGCAGCACCGGACAGGACCTGGGGGATACG.

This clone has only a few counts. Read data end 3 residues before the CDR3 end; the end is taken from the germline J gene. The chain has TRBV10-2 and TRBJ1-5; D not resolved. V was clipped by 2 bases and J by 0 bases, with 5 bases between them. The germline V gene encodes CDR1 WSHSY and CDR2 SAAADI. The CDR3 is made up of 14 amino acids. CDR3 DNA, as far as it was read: TGCGCCAGCAGTGAGAGCCATAGCAATCAGCCC. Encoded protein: CASSESHSNQP. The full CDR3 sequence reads CASSESHSNQPQHF.

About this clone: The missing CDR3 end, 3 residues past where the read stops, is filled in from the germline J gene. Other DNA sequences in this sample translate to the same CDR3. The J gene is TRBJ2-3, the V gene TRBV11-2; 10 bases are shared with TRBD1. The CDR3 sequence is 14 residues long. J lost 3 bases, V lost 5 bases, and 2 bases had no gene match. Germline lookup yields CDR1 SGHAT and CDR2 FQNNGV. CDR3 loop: CASSLGQGTDTQYF. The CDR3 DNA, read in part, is TGTGCCAGCAGCCTGGGACAGGGGACAGATACG.